The next 7 T cell receptor beta chains were all read from a single sample in a study of shared clonotypes between healthy human individuals. Using immunoSEQ multiplex PCR, the repertoire was profiled, and TCRdb retains in-frame clones only, with some absent. The table lists 2 million to 3 million clones, approximately 93% of them singletons. The sequencing sample was made of naive CD4+ T cells from PBMCs. Subset here: CD45RA+ positively selected. Source of these receptors: a man aged 18 to 35 in good health. Some clones in this sample may be carry-over from other donors' samples.

The V and J genes are TRBV18 and TRBJ1-3; 8 nucleotides match TRBD1. Germline V CDR1 and CDR2: KGHSH, LQKENI. The junction had 5 bases not matched to a gene; V was cut back by 1 base and J by 3 bases. This CDR3 has 16 residues. The CDR3 here is CASSPLRQGFGNTIYF. CDR3 DNA sequence: TGTGCCAGCTCACCACTAAGACAGGGGTTTGGAAACACCATATATTTT.

The rearrangement links TRBV18 to TRBJ2-1, with D hard to call. Germline V gene sequence: CDR1 KGHSH, CDR2 LQKENI. The CDR3 loop spans 13 amino acids. V was trimmed by 1 base and J by 7 bases, leaving 8 bases between them. The CDR3 DNA follows: TGTGCCAGCTCACCACTTATTTCTAATGAGCAGTTCTTC. Translated: CASSPLISNEQFF.

The DNA of the CDR3 is TGTGCCATCAAATCGGACAGGAACACTGAAGCTTTCTTT. As protein: CAIKSDRNTEAFF. The chain carries TRBV10-3 and TRBJ1-1; possibly TRBD1 for D (6 bases). The V end was cut by 7 bases, the J end by 1 base, with 10 bases between. The CDR3 has 13 residues. Germline V lookup: CDR1 ENHRY, CDR2 SYGVKD.

The chain couples TRBV6-6 to TRBJ1-1; D is ambiguous. Germline CDR1 is MNHNY and CDR2 is SVGAGI (reference sequence). CDR3 length: 12 residues. Trimming cost V 2 bases and J 9 bases, with 10 bases left between them. The CDR3 loop is CASSYLAGKAFF. The CDR3 region has the DNA TGTGCCAGCAGTTACCTCGCCGGGAAAGCTTTCTTT.

V usage is TRBV9 and J usage is TRBJ2-2; no firm D call. From germline, CDR1 is SGDLS and CDR2 YYNGEE. The CDR3 has 14 residues. The germline V and J ends were trimmed by 0 bases and 3 bases, with 6 bases remaining between them. The DNA of the CDR3 is TGTGCCAGCAGCGTAGATGCCTACACCGGGGAGCTGTTTTTT. This sequence encodes CASSVDAYTGELFF.

The J gene is TRBJ1-6, the V gene TRBV30; possible D gene TRBD1, 6 bases. Between the trimmed V and J ends, which lost 7 bases and 8 bases, there was a span of 15 bases. This CDR3 region has 13 residues. Germline assignment: CDR1 GTSNPN and CDR2 SVGIG (reference sequence). Written as DNA, the CDR3 is TGTGCCTACTCACAGGGCCCTGATTCACCCCTCCACTTT. This gives the protein CAYSQGPDSPLHF.

This chain joins TRBV7-3 and TRBJ2-1, with D tentatively TRBD2 (5 bases). The CDR3 spans 16 residues. The germline V and J ends were trimmed by 4 bases and 0 bases, with 13 bases remaining between them. Germline V lookup: CDR1 SGHTA, CDR2 FQGTGA. The CDR3 is CASSSLESSSYNEQFF. In DNA form, the CDR3 reads TGTGCCAGCAGCTCACTAGAGTCAAGCTCCTACAATGAGCAGTTCTTC.